This T cell receptor beta chain was identified in a study of early T cells in non-severe SARS-CoV-2 infection. Across the study: It was bulk RNA from unsorted whole blood that was sequenced, and the chains were unpaired. Overall study results and limits: Matching with VDJdb favored anti-spike CD8 responses (missing private and CD4 specificities).

Unique molecular identifiers were added to individual cDNA molecules. Each CDR3 protein gets one entry after TCRdb re-called the 5' RACE reads with MiXCR. The sample contains roughly 99,000 distinct CDR3 sequences, over 8.5% of which appear only once. This clonotype was detected only a few times. What it binds is unknown. CDR1 and CDR2 from the germline V gene are SGHRS and YFSETQ. The CDR3 runs to 15 residues. V was trimmed by 1 base and J by 0 bases, leaving 9 bases between them. Sequencing was done on a sample of whole blood. This sequence was found in an adult who was a healthcare worker with PCR-confirmed SARS-CoV-2 infection or an uninfected control (not recorded which). The chain is built from TRBV5-1 and TRBJ2-3, with D unclear. CDR3 sequence: CASSLRDGSTDTQYF. CDR3 DNA: TGCGCCAGCAGCTTGAGGGATGGAAGCACAGATACGCAGTATTTT.